The 2 T cell receptor beta chains given below trace back to one sample, sequenced in a study of T cells in Graves' hyperthyroidism and ophthalmopathy. The TCR beta CDR3 regions underwent amplification using RNA transcripts as the source. First-round RT-PCR targeting the TCR CDR3 was performed with the HTBI primer set. One entry per CDR3 protein results from TCRdb running MiXCR on the multiplex PCR reads. This table holds some 620,000 distinct CDR3 sequences, around 16% found once. The specimen sequenced was blood. These receptors were taken from a woman in her 30s with Graves' hyperthyroidism.

This clonotype was counted between two and nine times. This chain connects TRBV27 to TRBJ1-6; weak D call: TRBD1 (6 bases). The germline gives CDR1 MNHEY, CDR2 SMNVEV (reference sequence). Trimming cost V 7 bases and J 1 base, with 17 bases left between them. The CDR3 length is 17 residues. The CDR3 reads CASKLGTGTSYNSPLHF. The CDR3 DNA reads as TGTGCCAGCAAGTTAGGAACAGGGACTTCCTATAATTCACCCCTCCACTTT.

The CDR3 sequence is CASGFSVYEQYF. For the CDR3, the DNA is TGTGCTAGTGGTTTCTCGGTCTACGAGCAGTACTTC. This chain uses TRBV12-5 with TRBJ2-7; D unclear. V gave up 3 bases and J gave up 3 bases, with 6 bases separating them. The V gene's germline CDR1 is LGHNT and CDR2 FRNRAP. The CDR3 is 12 residues long.